This T cell receptor (beta chain) was retrieved from a study of blood T cell repertoires in COVID-19. About the study: Acute-phase and convalescent COVID-19 samples originated in the United States, Italy and Spain.

V lost 10 bases and J lost 7, with 16 bases in between. The CDR3 runs to 13 residues. Germline CDR1 reads SNHLY; CDR2 reads FYNNEI. Clones were sequenced by immunoSEQ multiplex PCR, and TCRdb holds only the in-frame ones, with some missing. Of 80,000 to 100,000 clones listed, approximately 72% were seen once; the top ten hold around a quarter. Specimen: peripheral blood. This chain uses TRBV2 with TRBJ1-4; D possibly corresponds to TRBD1 (5 bases). This receptor was obtained from an older man with acute or convalescent COVID-19. CDR3 amino acids: CATCTRGGEKLFF. The CDR3 nucleotides read TGTGCCACCTGCACCCGCGGGGGTGAAAAACTGTTTTTT. Using reference TRBV2 and TRBJ1-4 for the parts outside the CDR3, the full variable domain is EPEVTQTPSHQVTQMGQEVILRCVPISNHLYFYWYRQILGQKVEFLVSFYNNEISEKSEIFDDQFSVERPDGSNFTLKIRSTKLEDSAMYFCATCTRGGEKLFFGSGTQLSVL.